Listed here are 25 T cell receptor beta chains from one sample, sequenced in a study of radiotherapy plus CTLA-4 blockade in lung cancer (dated by TCRdb to about 2018). Receptor libraries were prepared by the immunoSEQ multiplex PCR assay. TCRdb limited this immuneACCESS table to in-frame rearrangements with V and J called. A share of clones is missing; checked studies link under half to unresolved V genes, and the rest is unexplained. The sample contains roughly 73,000 clones, roughly 87% of them found a single time. The ten largest clonotypes hold less than 45% of the sample. The material was peripheral blood, obtained from a patient treated with radiotherapy plus ipilimumab. The receptors shown here come from a human donor with non-small cell lung cancer that progressed on radiotherapy plus ipilimumab.

The count of this clone is one. The chain joins TRBV11-1 to TRBJ2-1; D is undetermined. V lost 2 bases, J lost 5 bases, and 7 bases lay in between. The V gene's germline CDR1 is SGHAT and CDR2 FQDESV (reference sequence). The CDR3 totals 13 residues. DNA of the CDR3: TGTGCCAGCAGCTTATACCGGGACAATGAGCAGTTCTTC. Amino acid sequence: CASSLYRDNEQFF.

This clone is a singleton in its sample. This chain connects TRBV18 to TRBJ2-5, with 9 positions matching TRBD2. V shed 3 bases, J shed 5 bases, and the junction held 4 bases outside the gene matches. The CDR3 runs to 14 residues. The germline V gene encodes CDR1 KGHSH and CDR2 LQKENI. The CDR3 protein is CASSPAGGYETQYF. CDR3 in DNA: TGTGCCAGCTCACCTGCGGGGGGGTACGAGACCCAGTACTTC.

V is TRBV5-6 and J is TRBJ2-7; TRBD2 matches 14 bases. Germline values: CDR1 SGHDT, CDR2 YYEEEE. The CDR3 length is 15 residues. Losses at the gene ends were 4 bases for V and 5 bases for J; bases not matched to a gene: 5. As DNA, the CDR3 is TGTGCCAGCAGCCTGGGACTAGCGGGAGTCAACGAGCAGTACGTC. Its protein product is CASSLGLAGVNEQYV.

The J gene is TRBJ2-1, the V gene TRBV19, with 11 bases matching TRBD2. This CDR3 comprises 15 residues. Trimming cost V 7 bases and J 7 bases; bases outside gene matches: 9. CDR1 and CDR2 from the germline V gene are LNHDA and SQIVND (reference sequence). The CDR3 region is CASTIAGGGPNEQFF. In nucleotides, the CDR3 is TGTGCCAGTACCATAGCGGGAGGGGGGCCGAATGAGCAGTTCTTC. The variable domain in full, with the rest retrieved from reference TRBV19 and TRBJ2-1, is DGGITQSPKYLFRKEGQNVTLSCEQNLNHDAMYWYRQDPGQGLRLIYYSQIVNDFQKGDIAEGYSVSREKKESFPLTVTSAQKNPTAFYLCASTIAGGGPNEQFFGPGTRLTVL.

CDR3 protein: CASSQEGRPSNQPQHF. The CDR3, as DNA: TGCGCCAGCAGCCAAGAAGGGAGGCCTAGCAATCAGCCCCAGCATTTT. The V and J genes are TRBV4-1 and TRBJ1-5; D uncertain. CDR1 is MGHRA, CDR2 YSYEKL, per germline. This CDR3 contains 16 residues. V lost 0 bases and J 0 bases, leaving 9 bases between the germline ends.

The V call is TRBV19, the J call TRBJ2-3; D is ambiguous. Germline CDR1 and CDR2: LNHDA and SQIVND (reference sequence). Deletions cut 0 bases from V and 2 bases from J, with 3 bases between. This CDR3 is built from 13 residues. CDR3 region: CASSIEATDTQYF. Here the CDR3 DNA reads TGTGCCAGTAGTATAGAAGCCACAGATACGCAGTATTTT.

The chain couples TRBV5-6 to TRBJ1-1; 8 nucleotides agree with TRBD1. Germline assignment: CDR1 SGHDT and CDR2 YYEEEE. The CDR3 has 15 residues. V dropped 4 bases and J dropped 5; count of bases not matched to a gene: 10. CDR3 protein: CASSTDRVSLTEAFF. The CDR3 bases are TGTGCCAGCAGCACGGACAGGGTCTCGCTAACTGAAGCTTTCTTT.

V and J are TRBV6-5 and TRBJ1-2; D ambiguous. The germline V gene has CDR1 MNHEY and CDR2 SVGAGI. This CDR3 is built from 12 residues. The V and J ends lost 7 bases and 0 bases respectively, with 6 bases between them. CDR3 coding DNA: TGTGCCAGCAATTCAGCTAACTATGGCTACACCTTC. Encoded protein: CASNSANYGYTF.

V is TRBV6-6 and J is TRBJ2-7; no definite D call. V was clipped by 0 bases and J by 4 bases, with 13 bases between them. The germline V gene has CDR1 MNHNY and CDR2 SVGAGI (reference sequence). This CDR3 has 15 amino acids. In DNA, the CDR3 is TGTGCCAGCAGTTACTCGGACGCTTTGGGTTACGAGCAGTACGTC. This encodes CASSYSDALGYEQYV.

V usage is TRBV10-3 and J usage is TRBJ2-7; D unresolved. The V gene's germline CDR1 is ENHRY and CDR2 SYGVKD. The V and J ends lost 10 bases and 0 bases respectively, with 7 bases between them. The CDR3 spans 11 residues. CDR3 residues: CATGPSYEQYV. CDR3 nucleotides: TGTGCCACCGGGCCCTCCTACGAGCAGTACGTC.

J is TRBJ1-2 and V is TRBV6-5, with TRBD1 matching 9 bases. Germline V gene lookup returns CDR1 MNHEY and CDR2 SVGAGI. This CDR3 is built from 15 residues. Trimming took 6 bases from V and 5 from J; bases not matched to a gene: 10. CDR3 amino acids: CASRAKQGAEYGYTF. As DNA, the CDR3 is TGTGCCAGCAGGGCCAAACAGGGGGCTGAGTATGGCTACACCTTC.

V gene TRBV30 combines with J gene TRBJ1-3; D is undetermined. V gave up 2 bases and J gave up 4 bases, with 6 bases separating them. The CDR3 spans 12 residues. Germline V lookup: CDR1 GTSNPN, CDR2 SVGIG (reference sequence). DNA for the CDR3: TGTGCCTGGAGTCTGGGCGGAAACACCATATATTTT. Its translation: CAWSLGGNTIYF.

The chain is built from TRBV9 and TRBJ1-1, with D possibly being TRBD1 (5 bases). The ends were cut back, 3 bases at V and 5 bases at J, with 11 bases in the middle. CDR3 length: 13 residues. Germline CDR1 is SGDLS and CDR2 is YYNGEE. DNA for the CDR3: TGTGCCAGCAGCGCCATTTGGGGGACTGAAGCTTTCTTT. This gives the protein CASSAIWGTEAFF.

J is TRBJ2-3 and V is TRBV6-1; 10 bases fit TRBD2. V was pared by 5 bases and J by 5 bases, with 7 bases of the junction left unmatched. This CDR3 spans 15 amino acids. Germline V gene lookup returns CDR1 MNHNS and CDR2 SASEGT. The CDR3 DNA sequence: TGTGCCAGCAGTATGCTAGCGGGAGCCGGAGATACGCAGTATTTT. It translates to CASSMLAGAGDTQYF.

The V gene is TRBV6-6, the J gene TRBJ1-1; D remains unclear. Germline loops: CDR1 MNHNY, CDR2 SVGAGI (reference sequence). Trimming took off 5 bases at V and 1 base at J, with 8 bases between the two ends. This CDR3 has 13 residues. The CDR3 is CASSHKGNTEAFF. Here the CDR3 DNA reads TGTGCCAGCAGTCACAAGGGGAACACTGAAGCTTTCTTT.

The chain recombines TRBV5-1 with TRBJ2-5, with 10 bases identical to TRBD1. V dropped 4 bases and J dropped 5; count of bases not matched to a gene: 8. The CDR3 consists of 15 residues. Per germline, CDR1 SGHRS and CDR2 YFSETQ. This CDR3 is CASSQPGTGDETQYF. In DNA form, the CDR3 reads TGCGCCAGCAGCCAACCCGGGACAGGGGATGAGACCCAGTACTTC. The variable domain in full, completed from reference TRBV5-1 and TRBJ2-5, reads KAGVTQTPRYLIKTRGQQVTLSCSPISGHRSVSWYQQTPGQGLQFLFEYFSETQRNKGNFPGRFSGRQFSNSRSEMNVSTLELGDSALYLCASSQPGTGDETQYFGPGTRLLVL.

The V gene is TRBV2, the J gene TRBJ1-1; weak D call: TRBD1 (5 bases). CDR1 and CDR2 from the germline V gene are SNHLY and FYNNEI. The ends were cut back, 8 bases at V and 0 bases at J, with 10 bases in the middle. This CDR3 contains 13 residues. CDR3 in amino acids: CASGRGVNTEAFF. Here the CDR3 DNA reads TGTGCCAGCGGGAGGGGTGTGAACACTGAAGCTTTCTTT.

V usage is TRBV6-1 and J usage is TRBJ1-2; 12 positions match TRBD1. The ends lost 5 bases at V and 7 bases at J; junction bases unmatched: 8. The CDR3 loop spans 15 amino acids. The germline gives CDR1 MNHNS, CDR2 SASEGT. The CDR3 DNA follows: TGTGCCAGCAGTACCGGGACAGGGGGCGTTGGTGGCTACACCTTC. Translated, it gives CASSTGTGGVGGYTF.

The rearrangement links TRBV28 to TRBJ2-2; tentative D call: TRBD2 (5 bases). The CDR3 loop spans 17 amino acids. Germline V gene sequence: CDR1 MDHEN, CDR2 SYDVKM. V shed 5 bases and J shed 5 bases, with 21 bases lying between them. In nucleotides, the CDR3 is TGTGCCAGCAGTCCCCCCGGCGGGCCCAGGTGGACCGGGGAGCTGTTTTTT. It yields the protein CASSPPGGPRWTGELFF.

The chain links TRBV11-2 to TRBJ2-7; no reliable D call. The CDR3 length is 12 residues. CDR1 is SGHAT, CDR2 FQNNGV, per germline. Between the trimmed V and J ends, which lost 0 bases and 6 bases, there was a span of 6 bases. The DNA for the CDR3 is TGTGCCAGCAGCTTAGATCGGCTCGAGCAGTACTTC. This translates into CASSLDRLEQYF.

The gene calls are TRBV11-2 and TRBJ2-1, with D possibly TRBD2 on 5 matching bases. The CDR3 is 14 amino acids. Germline values: CDR1 SGHAT, CDR2 FQNNGV. V lost 4 bases and J 3 bases, leaving 10 bases between the germline ends. The CDR3 sequence: CASSWLGLYNEQFF. The CDR3 DNA reads TGTGCCAGCAGCTGGCTAGGACTCTACAATGAGCAGTTCTTC.

Comments on this clone: The same CDR3 can be traced to other DNA sequences in this sample. The DNA of the CDR3 is TGTGCCAGCAGACCCGGGACTGACATCTACGAGCAGTACGTC. This translates into CASRPGTDIYEQYV. V gene TRBV27 combines with J gene TRBJ2-7; D may be TRBD2 (6 bases). Germline CDR1 is MNHEY and CDR2 is SMNVEV (reference sequence). The CDR3 has 14 residues. The V end lost 6 bases, the J end lost 3 bases, and 15 bases lay between the germline ends.

In this sample, this clone turned up once. This chain connects TRBV10-2 to TRBJ1-1; D possibly corresponds to TRBD1 (6 bases). The ends were cut back, 0 bases at V and 7 bases at J, with 12 bases in the middle. CDR3 size: 14 residues. CDR1 and CDR2 (germline): WSHSY, SAAADI. The CDR3 spells CASSESSTGLEAFF. For the CDR3, the DNA is TGCGCCAGCAGTGAGTCCTCGACAGGACTTGAAGCTTTCTTT.

The gene calls are TRBV12-5 and TRBJ2-7; D gene uncertain. There are 12 residues in the CDR3. Between the trimmed V and J ends, which lost 2 bases and 4 bases, there was a span of 6 bases. Germline CDR1 is LGHNT and CDR2 is FRNRAP. The CDR3 loop reads CASGLTVYEQYF. CDR3 nucleotide sequence: TGTGCTAGTGGTTTGACCGTTTACGAGCAGTACTTC.

The chain employs TRBV29-1 and TRBJ2-5; weak D call: TRBD1 (6 bases). Germline lookup yields CDR1 SQVTM and CDR2 ANQGSEA. Trimming shortened V by 4 bases and J by 4 bases, and 13 bases separated the two germline ends. The CDR3 is made up of 13 amino acids. CDR3 amino acids: CSVARQGSETQYF. The DNA of the CDR3 is TGCAGCGTTGCGCGGCAGGGGTCAGAGACCCAGTACTTC.